This T cell receptor beta chain came from a study of blood T cell repertoires in COVID-19. Study-wide background: Specimens from acute and convalescent COVID-19 originated in the United States, Italy and Spain. PBMCs, B-cell-depleted T cells, or T cells were the source of the cDNA or gDNA that made up the material.

As originally analysed: For nucleated cells, counts were estimated from reference gene primer amplification. Produced via immunoSEQ multiplex PCR; TCRdb's table is partial and in-frame only. V, J and clone size are those of that table, while D and trimming were read from the DNA. The sample consists of some 130,000 clones, about 92% of them appearing once. The CDR3 consists of 12 residues. V was cut by 6 bases and J by 8 bases, with 13 bases left in between. This TCR came from a man aged 50 to 59 with active COVID-19. The chain has TRBV12-3 or TRBV12-4 and TRBJ1-2, with D perhaps TRBD1 (5 bases). Sequencing was done on a sample of peripheral blood. Written as DNA, the CDR3 is TGTGCCAGCAGGGGCAGGGAAGGGGGCTACACCTTC. This translates into CASRGREGGYTF.